This T cell receptor beta chain was obtained from a study of beta chain features in type 1 diabetes. On this clone: As yet, its antigen is unknown. A junction end diverges from the germline sequence, so it may reflect a read error.

Germline V gene sequence: CDR1 SSHAT, CDR2 FNYEAQ (reference sequence). This CDR3 comprises 15 residues. Of the isolated RNA, all was reverse transcribed, and so the sequenced material was expressed TCRB transcripts. Libraries were prepared by immunoSEQ multiplex PCR; TCRdb keeps only in-frame clonotypes and omits some of them. Among some 250,000 clones listed, about 11% were seen once. Regarding the study as a whole: Unsettled here was the matter of whether HLA type influences TCRB rearrangement. Shorter TCRB CDR3s, moderately but significantly so, marked every one of the four CD4+ subsets in Type 1 diabetes patients.

Sequencing was carried out using naive CD4+ T cells from blood. The chain employs TRBV7-7 and TRBJ2-5; TRBD2 matches at 9 bases. This clonotype was sampled from a man between 25 and 39 years old with type 1 diabetes. DNA of the CDR3: TGTGCTAGCAGCTTTGGCGGGGGGGCTGGAGAGACCCAGTACTTC. Protein: CASSFGGGAGETQYF. The whole variable domain, remainder taken from reference TRBV7-7 and TRBJ2-5, is GAGVSQSPRYKVTKRGQDVTLRCDPISSHATLYWYQQALGQGPEFLTYFNYEAQPDKSGLPSDRFSAERPEGSISTLTIQRTEQRDSAMYRCASSFGGGAGETQYFGPGTRLLVL.